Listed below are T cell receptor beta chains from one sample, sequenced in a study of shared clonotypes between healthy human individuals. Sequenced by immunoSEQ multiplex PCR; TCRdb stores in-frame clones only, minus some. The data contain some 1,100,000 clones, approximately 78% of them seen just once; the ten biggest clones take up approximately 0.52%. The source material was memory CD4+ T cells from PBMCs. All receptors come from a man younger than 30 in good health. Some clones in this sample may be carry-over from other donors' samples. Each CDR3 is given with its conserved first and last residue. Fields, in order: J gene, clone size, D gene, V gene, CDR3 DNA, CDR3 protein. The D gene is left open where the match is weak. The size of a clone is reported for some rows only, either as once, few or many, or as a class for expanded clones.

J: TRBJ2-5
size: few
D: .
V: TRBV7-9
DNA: TGTGCCAGCACCTTTGGGGCGAAAGAGACCCAGTACTTC
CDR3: CASTFGAKETQYF

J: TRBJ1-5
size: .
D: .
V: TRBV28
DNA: TGTGCCAGCGAATTCACGGGAATCTATAGCAATCAGCCCCAGCATTTT
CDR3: CASEFTGIYSNQPQHF

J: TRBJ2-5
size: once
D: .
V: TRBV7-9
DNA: TGTGCCAGCAGCAACACACAGCGGACTCAAGAGACCCAGTACTTC
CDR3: CASSNTQRTQETQYF

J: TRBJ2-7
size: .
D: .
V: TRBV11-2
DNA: TGTGCCAGCAGCTTAGATCTCCCCTACGAGCAGTACTTC
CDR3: CASSLDLPYEQYF

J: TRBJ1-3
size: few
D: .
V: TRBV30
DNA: TGTGCCTGGAACCGACAGCGTCGCTCTGGAAACACCATATATTTT
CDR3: CAWNRQRRSGNTIYF

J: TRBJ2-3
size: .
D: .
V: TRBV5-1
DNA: TGCGCCAGCAGCTTGGGTACGGTCACAGATACGCAGTATTTT
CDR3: CASSLGTVTDTQYF

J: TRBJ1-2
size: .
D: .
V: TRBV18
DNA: TGTGCCAGCTCACCTCTGGAGGGTGCAGGTGGCTACACCTTC
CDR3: CASSPLEGAGGYTF

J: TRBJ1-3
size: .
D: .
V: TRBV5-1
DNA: TGCGCCAGCAGCCCCCAGGGTTCAGGAAACACCATATATTTT
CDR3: CASSPQGSGNTIYF

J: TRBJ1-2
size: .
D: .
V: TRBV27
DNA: TGTGCCAGCAGTTTAAGGGCAGAATATGGCTACACCTTC
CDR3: CASSLRAEYGYTF

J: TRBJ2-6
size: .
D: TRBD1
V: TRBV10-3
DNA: TGTGCCATCAGCCCTGGGACAGGGGGCACCAACGTCCTGACTTTC
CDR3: CAISPGTGGTNVLTF

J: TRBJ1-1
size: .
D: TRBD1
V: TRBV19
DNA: TGTGCCAGTACGAGGGGGCAGACGGTCAATACTGAAGCTTTCTTT
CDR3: CASTRGQTVNTEAFF

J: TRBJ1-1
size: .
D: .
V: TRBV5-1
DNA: TGCGCCAGCAGCTTGTGGGGAGAATACACTGAAGCTTTCTTT
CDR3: CASSLWGEYTEAFF

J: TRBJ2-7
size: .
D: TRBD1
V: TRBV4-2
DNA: TGTGCCAGCAGCCCTCAGGGGGCTACCTACGAGCAGTACTTC
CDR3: CASSPQGATYEQYF

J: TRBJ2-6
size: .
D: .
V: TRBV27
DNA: TGTGCCAGCAAGGACGGGAGCTCTGGGGCCAACGTCCTGACTTTC
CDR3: CASKDGSSGANVLTF

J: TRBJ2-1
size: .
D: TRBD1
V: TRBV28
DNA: TGTGCCAGCAGTCCGCACCCAGGGGGCTATTACAATGAGCAGTTCTTC
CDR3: CASSPHPGGYYNEQFF

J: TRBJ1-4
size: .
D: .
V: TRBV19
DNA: TGTGCCAGTACCGACAGCTATGAAAAACTGTTTTTT
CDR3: CASTDSYEKLFF

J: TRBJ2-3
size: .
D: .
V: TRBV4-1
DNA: TGCGCCAGCAGCCGGGGTAGGGGGGCCAGCACAGATACGCAGTATTTT
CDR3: CASSRGRGASTDTQYF

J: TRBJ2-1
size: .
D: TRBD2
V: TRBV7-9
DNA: TGTGCCAGCAGCCCCCCATTCCGACTAGCGGGTGGGGATGAGCAGTTCTTC
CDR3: CASSPPFRLAGGDEQFF

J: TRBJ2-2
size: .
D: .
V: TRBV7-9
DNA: TGTGCCAGCAGCCTTCCCGGGGAGCTGTTTTTT
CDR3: CASSLPGELFF

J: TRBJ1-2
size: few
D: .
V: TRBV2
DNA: TGTGCCAGCAGGTTATACAGTAACTATGGCTACACCTTC
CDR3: CASRLYSNYGYTF

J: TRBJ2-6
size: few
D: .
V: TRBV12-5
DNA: TGTGCTAATTCTGCCGGGGTCCCCTCTGGGGCCAACGTCCTGACTTTC
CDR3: CANSAGVPSGANVLTF

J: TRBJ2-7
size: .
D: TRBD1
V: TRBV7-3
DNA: TGTGCCAGCAGCGCAGGGGGCAGGTACGAGCAGTACTTC
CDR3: CASSAGGRYEQYF

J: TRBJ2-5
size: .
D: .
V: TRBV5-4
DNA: TGTGCCAGCAGCTTGGCGGCAGGCTACCAAGAGACCCAGTACTTC
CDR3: CASSLAAGYQETQYF

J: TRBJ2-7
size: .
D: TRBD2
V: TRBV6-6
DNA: TGTGCCAGCAGTTACGGCGGGAGAGGCTCCTACGAGCAGTACTTC
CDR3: CASSYGGRGSYEQYF

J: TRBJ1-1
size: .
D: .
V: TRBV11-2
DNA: TGTGCCAGCAGCTTACACACTGAAGCTTTCTTT
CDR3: CASSLHTEAFF

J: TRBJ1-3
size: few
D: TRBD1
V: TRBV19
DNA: TGTGCCACTTCGACAGGGGATGGAAACACCATATATTTT
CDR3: CATSTGDGNTIYF

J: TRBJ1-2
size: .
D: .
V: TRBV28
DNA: TGTGCCAGCAGTTTTCAGGGGCAACGGGGCTACACCTTC
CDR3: CASSFQGQRGYTF

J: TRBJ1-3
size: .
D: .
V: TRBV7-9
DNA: TGTGCCAGCACCCCGGTTAAATATCTTTCTGGAAACACCATATATTTT
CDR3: CASTPVKYLSGNTIYF

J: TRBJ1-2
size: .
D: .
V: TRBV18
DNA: TGTGCCAGCTCACGAGGGCCTTATGGCTACACCTTC
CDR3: CASSRGPYGYTF

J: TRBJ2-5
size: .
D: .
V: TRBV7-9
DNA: TGTTCGAAGGGGCCAGCCCAAGAGACCCAGTACTTC
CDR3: CSKGPAQETQYF

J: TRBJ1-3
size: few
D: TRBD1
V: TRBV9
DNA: TGTGCCAGCAGCGTAGCGGACAGGCAAACCTCTGGAAACACCATATATTTT
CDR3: CASSVADRQTSGNTIYF

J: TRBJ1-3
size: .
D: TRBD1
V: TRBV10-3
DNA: TGTGCCACCGCCGGGACAGTGGGCTCTGGAAACACCATATATTTT
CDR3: CATAGTVGSGNTIYF

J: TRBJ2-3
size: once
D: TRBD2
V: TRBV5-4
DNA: TGTGCCAGCAGCGCTAGCGGGAGGGGAGTCGATACGCAGTATTTT
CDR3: CASSASGRGVDTQYF

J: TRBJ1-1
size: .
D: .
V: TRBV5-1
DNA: TGCGCCAGCAGCCCGGGACACCTCGTTAACACTGAAGCTTTCTTT
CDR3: CASSPGHLVNTEAFF

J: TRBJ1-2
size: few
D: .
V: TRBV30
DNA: TGTGCCTGGAGTGTTTCGGTGGAAGCTATATTTGGCTACACCTTC
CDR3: CAWSVSVEAIFGYTF

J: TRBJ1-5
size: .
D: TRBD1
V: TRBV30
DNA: TGTGCCTGGTCCTCGGGACAGGTAACAGCTAGTCAGCCCCAGCATTTT
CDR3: CAWSSGQVTASQPQHF

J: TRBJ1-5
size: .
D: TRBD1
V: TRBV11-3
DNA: TGTGCCAGCAGCTCCCGGAGGGGCGGACAGGGGCCCGGTCGTCAGCCCCAGCATTTT
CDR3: CASSSRRGGQGPGRQPQHF

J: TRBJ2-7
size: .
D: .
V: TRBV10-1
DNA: TGCGCCAGGGCGGGTTACTCCTACGAGCAGTACTTC
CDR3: CARAGYSYEQYF

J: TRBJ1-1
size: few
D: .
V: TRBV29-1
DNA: TGCAGCGTTACCACAGGTTTCCCGAACACTGAAGCTTTCTTT
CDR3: CSVTTGFPNTEAFF

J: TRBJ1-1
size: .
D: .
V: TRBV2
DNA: TGTGCCAGCAGTGAGGGATTCACTGAAGCTTTCTTT
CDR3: CASSEGFTEAFF

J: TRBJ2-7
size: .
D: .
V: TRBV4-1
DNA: TGCGCCAGCAGCCAAGATCAGTTCTCCTACGAGCAGTACTTC
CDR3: CASSQDQFSYEQYF

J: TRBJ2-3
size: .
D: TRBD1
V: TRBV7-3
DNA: TGTGCCAGCAGCCGGACAGGGGATGCAGATACGCAGTATTTT
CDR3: CASSRTGDADTQYF

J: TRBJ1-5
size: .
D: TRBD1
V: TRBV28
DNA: TGTGCCAGCAAGCCGCTGGACAGGGAGGTGCGGAGCAATCAGCCCCAGCATTTT
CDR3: CASKPLDREVRSNQPQHF

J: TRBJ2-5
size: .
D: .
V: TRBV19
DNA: TGTGCCAGTAGTATAGTATGGACGGCCCGGGCGACCCAGTACTTC
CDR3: CASSIVWTARATQYF

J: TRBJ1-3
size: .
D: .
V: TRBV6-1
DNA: TGTGCCAGCAGCTTCAGGGTGGACTACACCATATATTTT
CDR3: CASSFRVDYTIYF

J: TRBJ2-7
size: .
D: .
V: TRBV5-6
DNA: TGTGCCAGCAGCTTGGTGGACAGACCGTTTTACGAGCAGTACTTC
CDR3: CASSLVDRPFYEQYF

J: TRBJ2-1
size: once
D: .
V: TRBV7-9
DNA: TGTGCCAGCAGCCCTATCAGCTCCTACAATGAGCAGTTCTTC
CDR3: CASSPISSYNEQFF

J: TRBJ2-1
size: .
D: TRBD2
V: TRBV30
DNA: TGTGCCTGGCTGCGCGGACTAGCGGGAGGCAATGAGCAGTTCTTC
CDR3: CAWLRGLAGGNEQFF

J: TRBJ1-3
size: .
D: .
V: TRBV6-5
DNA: TGTGCCAGCAGTTACGTCAAGGGAAACACCATATATTTT
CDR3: CASSYVKGNTIYF

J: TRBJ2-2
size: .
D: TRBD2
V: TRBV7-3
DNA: TGTGCCAGCAGCCGTATAGCGGGAGTACTGGGGTCCGGGGAGCTGTTTTTT
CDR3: CASSRIAGVLGSGELFF

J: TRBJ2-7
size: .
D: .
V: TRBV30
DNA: TGTGCCTGGAGTGCCCTCTACGAGCAGTACTTC
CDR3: CAWSALYEQYF

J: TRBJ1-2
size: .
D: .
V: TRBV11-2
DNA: TGTGCCAGCAGCTTAGTGGGGAGTGGACCTAACTATGGCTACACCTTC
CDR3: CASSLVGSGPNYGYTF

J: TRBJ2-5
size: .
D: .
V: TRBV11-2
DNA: TGTGCCAGCGGACAGTTTCAAGAGACCCAGTACTTC
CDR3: CASGQFQETQYF

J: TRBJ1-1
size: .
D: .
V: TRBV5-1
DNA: TGCGCCAGCAGCTTAGGTGGGACGGTATGGACTGAAGCTTTCTTT
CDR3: CASSLGGTVWTEAFF